This entry lists 12 T cell receptor beta chains sequenced from one sample in a study of T cells in Graves' hyperthyroidism and ophthalmopathy. There were TCR beta CDR3 regions amplified from RNA transcripts. TCR CDR3 underwent first-round RT-PCR with the HTBI primer set. In TCRdb, the multiplex PCR reads were re-called with MiXCR into one record per CDR3 protein. The sample consists of 300,000 to 400,000 distinct CDR3 sequences, around 23% of them appearing once. Sequenced: blood. These receptors were taken from a woman aged 45-65 years with Graves' hyperthyroidism.

This clonotype showed up many times. The chain is built from TRBV4-2 and TRBJ2-7; 7 positions match TRBD1. Unmatched junction bases numbered 5, after V lost 0 bases and J lost 9 bases. This CDR3 comprises 13 residues. Germline V lookup: CDR1 LGHNA, CDR2 YNFKEQ. CDR3 amino acids: CASSQDGTVGQYF. The CDR3 DNA reads TGTGCCAGCAGCCAAGACGGGACAGTCGGGCAGTACTTC.

This chain joins TRBV5-1 and TRBJ1-6, with 9 bases aligning to TRBD1. There are 15 residues in the CDR3. Germline assignment: CDR1 SGHRS and CDR2 YFSETQ. Trimming at V came to 5 bases and at J to 10 bases, leaving 10 bases not matched to a gene. The CDR3 nucleotides read TGCGCCAGCAGACAAACCGGGACAGGGAGCTCACCCCTCCACTTT. This encodes CASRQTGTGSSPLHF.

The chain recombines TRBV19 with TRBJ1-2; 7 positions match TRBD1. V lost 6 bases and J lost 2; bases outside the gene matches: 3. Germline assignment: CDR1 LNHDA and CDR2 SQIVND (reference sequence). This CDR3 is built from 13 residues. Written as DNA, the CDR3 is TGTGCCAGTAGGGGACAGCCAAACTATGGCTACACCTTC. This sequence encodes CASRGQPNYGYTF. Filled out from reference TRBV19 and TRBJ1-2, the complete variable domain reads DGGITQSPKYLFRKEGQNVTLSCEQNLNHDAMYWYRQDPGQGLRLIYYSQIVNDFQKGDIAEGYSVSREKKESFPLTVTSAQKNPTAFYLCASRGQPNYGYTFGSGTRLTVV.

This clonotype was seen ten or more times. V gene TRBV27 combines with J gene TRBJ1-4, with TRBD1 as a possible D gene (5 bases). V dropped 5 bases and J dropped 5 bases, with 9 bases sitting between them. Germline CDR1 and CDR2: MNHEY and SMNVEV (reference sequence). CDR3 length: 13 residues. The CDR3 sequence: CASSARGNEKLFF. CDR3 nucleotide sequence: TGTGCCAGCAGTGCACGGGGGAATGAAAAACTGTTTTTT. Supplemented by reference TRBV27 and TRBJ1-4, the full variable domain reads EAQVTQNPRYLITVTGKKLTVTCSQNMNHEYMSWYRQDPGLGLRQIYYSMNVEVTDKGDVPEGYKVSRKEKRNFPLILESPSPNQTSLYFCASSARGNEKLFFGSGTQLSVL.

A few counts support this clonotype. The V and J genes are TRBV13 and TRBJ2-1; D is unclear. The V and J ends lost 1 base and 11 bases respectively, with 9 bases between them. The CDR3 sequence is 12 residues long. Germline values: CDR1 PRHDT, CDR2 FYEKMQ (reference sequence). The CDR3 nucleotides read TGTGCCAGCAGCTTAGAACCTACTAAGCAGTTCTTC. This encodes CASSLEPTKQFF.

The chain links TRBV28 to TRBJ1-2; weak D call: TRBD1 (6 bases). The V end lost 6 bases, the J end lost 2 bases, and 22 bases lay between the germline ends. The CDR3 contains 17 residues. Per germline, CDR1 MDHEN and CDR2 SYDVKM. CDR3 nucleotides: TGTGCCAGCAGCCGTATTACTCGCGGACAGAGCAACTATGGCTACACCTTC. This encodes CASSRITRGQSNYGYTF.

The gene calls are TRBV10-3 and TRBJ1-5; no clear D. Germline loops: CDR1 ENHRY, CDR2 SYGVKD. V was shortened by 7 bases and J by 0 bases, with 7 bases between the two germline ends. The CDR3 has 13 amino acids. The CDR3 protein is CAITTDSNQPQHF. CDR3 in DNA: TGTGCCATCACCACAGATAGCAATCAGCCCCAGCATTTT.

The chain is built from TRBV20-1 and TRBJ1-1; the D gene is possibly TRBD1 (5 bases). The germline V gene encodes CDR1 DFQATT and CDR2 SNEGSKA (reference sequence). Trimming shortened V by 6 bases and J by 5 bases, and 22 bases separated the two germline ends. The CDR3 consists of 15 residues. CDR3 sequence: CSAEAGRGRWTEAFF. The CDR3 DNA sequence: TGCAGTGCCGAGGCGGGGCGGGGACGGTGGACTGAAGCTTTCTTT.

This clonotype was counted a few times. V is TRBV6-1 and J is TRBJ2-4; D could derive from TRBD1 or TRBD2 (5 bases each). The CDR3 has 24 amino acids. The ends were cut back, 2 bases at V and 0 bases at J, with 35 bases in the middle. Germline assignment: CDR1 MNHNS and CDR2 SASEGT. CDR3 nucleotides: TGTGCCAGCAGTGAAAAAGGATCAGGATGGGGATGGGGGATACTCTCGAGAGCCAAAAACATTCAGTACTTC. Translation gives CASSEKGSGWGWGILSRAKNIQYF.

This chain uses TRBV11-2 with TRBJ2-1, with 9 bases that match TRBD2. J gave up 2 bases and V 5 bases, and 4 bases lay outside the gene matches. Germline V lookup: CDR1 SGHAT, CDR2 FQNNGV. This CDR3 has 15 residues. The CDR3 here is CASSRRLAAYNEQFF. The CDR3 coding sequence is TGTGCCAGCAGCCGACGACTAGCGGCCTACAATGAGCAGTTCTTC.

This clonotype was seen repeatedly, ten times or more. The J gene is TRBJ1-5, the V gene TRBV5-6; 7 nucleotides agree with TRBD1. Germline-derived CDR1 and CDR2 are SGHDT and YYEEEE. J was trimmed by 1 base and V by 2 bases; bases with no gene match: 3. The CDR3 has 15 residues. CDR3 sequence reads: CASSLTGASNQPQHF. Here the CDR3 DNA reads TGTGCCAGCAGCTTAACAGGGGCAAGCAATCAGCCCCAGCATTTT.

This clonotype was seen repeatedly, ten times or more. The CDR3 sequence: CSAGQGAQPQHF. The CDR3 DNA sequence: TGCAGTGCGGGACAGGGGGCCCAGCCCCAGCATTTT. The rearrangement links TRBV20-1 to TRBJ1-5; the match to TRBD1 covers 12 bases. There are 12 residues in the CDR3. With V trimmed by 6 bases and J by 7 bases, 1 base remained unmatched. Germline CDR1 is DFQATT and CDR2 is SNEGSKA (reference sequence).